This note documents a single T cell receptor (beta chain) sequence. Time point given: before trial treatment. The therapy administered to donors comprised nivolumab, ipilimumab, aspirin, low-dose cyclophosphamide and low-dose radiotherapy. Enrollment required an advanced solid tumor negative for tumor-infiltrating lymphocytes. Priming of first-strand cDNA relied on TRAV- and TRBV-specific primers (covering alpha and beta chains). TCR amplification used around 19 PCR cycles, a constant-region primer and a V-primer adapter. TCRdb re-called the reads with MiXCR, one entry per CDR3 protein. The table has 70,000 to 95,000 distinct CDR3 sequences, 15% to 20% seen once. V gave up 2 bases and J gave up 0 bases, with 5 bases separating them. This CDR3 has 14 amino acids. The germline V gene has CDR1 ENHRY and CDR2 SYGVKD. The data derive from a study of low-dose radiotherapy and immunotherapy resistance in tumors. Across the study: Cohort 2 received 1 Gy per fraction every two weeks, totaling 13 Gy over 26 weeks. Participants were given intravenous cyclophosphamide 200 mg/m2 every two weeks, one day before radiation and immunotherapy.

This receptor was obtained from a male donor with prostate cancer. Sequences were derived from PBMCs, sampled before treatment. The rearrangement links TRBV10-3 to TRBJ2-1; D is ambiguous. The CDR3 sequence: CAISEGYSYNEQFF. As DNA, the CDR3 is TGTGCCATCAGTGAGGGGTACTCCTACAATGAGCAGTTCTTC.